This T cell receptor (beta chain) originates from a study of T cells in Graves' hyperthyroidism and ophthalmopathy. What was amplified from RNA transcripts were TCR beta CDR3 regions. Carried out on the TCR CDR3, a first-round RT-PCR used the HTBI primer set. TCRdb re-called the multiplex PCR reads through MiXCR, storing one row per CDR3 protein. Of hundreds of thousands of distinct CDR3 sequences detected, 38% appear once; the ten largest clones hold over 8%. The PBMCs had their origin in 10 ml of fresh peripheral blood. Whole-study findings and limits: Blood also contained most expanded thyroid clonotypes above 0.001.

This clonotype was recorded many times. The antigen is undetermined. Trimming removed 3 bases from V and 6 bases from J, with 6 bases in between. The length of the CDR3 is 12 residues. The source is a man aged 18 to 30 with Graves' hyperthyroidism. This chain uses TRBV12-3 or TRBV12-4 with TRBJ1-5; no clear D. The specimen sequenced was blood. CDR3 sequence (DNA): TGTGCCAGCAGTTTCTTTCGTCAGCCCCAGCATTTT. Its protein is CASSFFRQPQHF.